This passage covers 21 T cell receptor beta chains from one sample sequenced in a study of T-cell memory formation after mild COVID-19. TCRdb independently ran MiXCR on the 5' RACE reads; one entry per CDR3 protein. The sample lists a few hundred thousand distinct CDR3 sequences, approximately 16% seen once, with roughly a fifth in the top ten. Source material: PBMCs or a T cell subset sorted from them (not recorded which). The receptor source for this set is a man aged 18 to 35 who had mild COVID-19 (a few samples of this study predate the infection). Cell type and time point are not known.

The chain couples TRBV6-5 to TRBJ1-6, with 7 bases lining up with TRBD1. The length of the CDR3 is 16 residues. Trimming at V came to 6 bases and at J to 0 bases, leaving 5 bases not matched to a gene. CDR1 and CDR2 (germline): MNHEY, SVGAGI. The CDR3 DNA sequence: TGTGCCAGCAGGGAACAGGGGAGCTCCTATAATTCACCCCTCCACTTT. Residues: CASREQGSSYNSPLHF.

The V call is TRBV7-9, the J call TRBJ2-1, with 12 bases fitting TRBD2. CDR3 length equals 16 residues. Germline V gene lookup returns CDR1 SEHNR and CDR2 FQNEAQ (reference sequence). J was trimmed by 12 bases and V by 6 bases; bases with no gene match: 15. CDR3 protein: CASSPTSGGRKRPQFF. Written as DNA, the CDR3 is TGTGCCAGCAGTCCGACTAGCGGGGGTCGAAAGAGGCCGCAGTTCTTC.

V gene TRBV10-2 combines with J gene TRBJ2-7, with D maybe TRBD1 (6 bases). The CDR3 consists of 13 residues. Germline loops: CDR1 WSHSY, CDR2 SAAADI. The V end lost 9 bases, the J end lost 1 base, and 13 bases lay between the germline ends. DNA for the CDR3: TGCGCCAGTAGGCCGGGACAATCCTACGAGCAGTACTTC. Its protein is CASRPGQSYEQYF.

This clonotype was seen a handful of times. The chain combines TRBV11-2 with TRBJ1-2; the D is unclear. The germline gives CDR1 SGHAT, CDR2 FQNNGV. The V end lost 5 bases, the J end lost 0 bases, and 10 bases lay between the germline ends. The CDR3 extends over 14 amino acids. The CDR3: CASSPQVANYGYTF. The CDR3 DNA reads TGTGCCAGCAGCCCCCAGGTGGCTAACTATGGCTACACCTTC.

The chain has TRBV25-1 and TRBJ1-5, with TRBD1 as a possible D gene (5 bases). CDR1 MGHDK and CDR2 SYGVNS come from the germline V gene. The V and J ends lost 5 bases and 4 bases respectively, with 12 bases between them. CDR3 size: 14 residues. The CDR3 reads CASSRRDRNQPQHF. CDR3 sequence (DNA): TGTGCCAGCAGTCGCAGGGACCGAAATCAGCCCCAGCATTTT. The whole variable domain, filled in from reference TRBV25-1 and TRBJ1-5, reads EADIYQTPRYLVIGTGKKITLECSQTMGHDKMYWYQQDPGMELHLIHYSYGVNSTEKGDLSSESTVSRIRTEHFPLTLESARPSHTSQYLCASSRRDRNQPQHFGDGTRLSIL.

This clonotype was found many times. The J gene is TRBJ1-2, the V gene TRBV18; D call uncertain. There are 19 residues in the CDR3. The germline gives CDR1 KGHSH, CDR2 LQKENI. The V and J ends lost 1 base and 0 bases respectively, with 21 bases between them. The CDR3 is CASSPLPPARDLSNYGYTF. CDR3 nucleotides: TGTGCCAGCTCACCACTACCCCCGGCAAGAGACCTTTCTAACTATGGCTACACCTTC.

This clonotype was found a few times. The chain employs TRBV18 and TRBJ2-2; the match to TRBD1 covers 7 bases. Per germline, CDR1 KGHSH and CDR2 LQKENI. The V segment lost 0 bases and the J segment 4 bases; nucleotides outside the gene matches: 5. The CDR3 sequence is 16 residues long. The CDR3: CASSPPIQGSTGELFF. DNA for the CDR3: TGTGCCAGCTCACCACCGATACAGGGGTCCACCGGGGAGCTGTTTTTT.

The chain is built from TRBV20-1 and TRBJ2-5, with D hard to call. Germline CDR1 is DFQATT and CDR2 is SNEGSKA (reference sequence). CDR3 length equals 14 residues. The V end lost 1 base, the J end lost 3 bases, and 12 bases lay between the germline ends. The CDR3 here is CSARVGGSEETQYF. In nucleotides, the CDR3 is TGCAGTGCTAGAGTCGGCGGCTCGGAAGAGACCCAGTACTTC.

This clonotype appeared a few times. J is TRBJ2-1 and V is TRBV5-1, with 10 positions matching TRBD1. The CDR3 loop spans 17 amino acids. Germline V gene data show CDR1 as SGHRS and CDR2 as YFSETQ. J lost 4 bases, V lost 4 bases, and 11 bases had no gene match. CDR3 bases: TGCGCCAGCAGCGAGGGACAGGGGATTCGAACGTACAATGAGCAGTTCTTC. Translating it yields CASSEGQGIRTYNEQFF.

This clonotype was seen a few times. CDR3 bases: TGTGCCAGCAGACTTCTGCCGGGACAGGATTCGAAATACGAAGCTTTCTTT. Encoded protein: CASRLLPGQDSKYEAFF. J is TRBJ1-1 and V is TRBV6-2 or TRBV6-3, with TRBD1 identical over 8 bases. The V gene end was trimmed by 6 bases and the J gene end by 8 bases; junction bases not matched to a gene: 20. The CDR3 spans 17 residues. Germline V gene sequence: CDR1 MNHEY, CDR2 SVGEGT.

CDR3 DNA sequence: TGTGCCAGCAGCTTAGAGCCCTCACAGTGGGATACGCAGTATTTT. Its translation: CASSLEPSQWDTQYF. The gene calls are TRBV11-2 and TRBJ2-3, with D uncertain. The CDR3 has 15 residues. Germline CDR1 and CDR2: SGHAT and FQNNGV. Trimming left V 0 bases short and J 6 bases short, with 13 bases between.

The genes are TRBV23-1 and TRBJ2-7; TRBD2 might be the D (6 bases). TRBV23-1 is labeled an ORF, and its function is uncertain. This CDR3 contains 14 residues. Trimming left V 11 bases short and J 5 bases short, with 22 bases between. The DNA of the CDR3 is TGCGCCCGAGGAGGGGCTCGCAGGCTTGACGAGCAGTACGTC. It codes for CARGGARRLDEQYV.

Here the CDR3 DNA reads TGTGCCAGCAGCTTATGGGGCTCTGGAAACACCATATATTTT. Translated: CASSLWGSGNTIYF. The rearrangement uses TRBV5-6 and TRBJ1-3; D remains unclear. Trimming cost V 2 bases and J 0 bases, with 6 bases left between them. This CDR3 has 14 amino acids. Germline lookup yields CDR1 SGHDT and CDR2 YYEEEE.

A few counts support this clonotype. The junction and the germline gene differ at one end; a read error may be behind it. V is TRBV7-7 and J is TRBJ2-3; tentative D call: TRBD2 (6 bases). The CDR3 spans 17 residues. The germline CDR1 and CDR2 sequences are SSHAT and FNYEAQ (reference sequence). The CDR3 spells CASSSRRTGASTDTQYF. In nucleotides, the CDR3 is TGTGCTAGCAGTTCAAGGAGGACGGGAGCTAGCACAGATACGCAGTATTTT.

This clonotype was seen more than once but under ten times. The chain links TRBV27 to TRBJ2-1; a possible D gene is TRBD2 (7 bases). The CDR3 extends over 16 amino acids. V was clipped by 5 bases and J by 6 bases, with 20 bases between them. Germline V CDR1 and CDR2: MNHEY, SMNVEV (reference sequence). The CDR3 coding sequence is TGTGCCAGCAGTACCCCCGGAGGGGGGGCTATCAATGAGCAGTTCTTC. Its protein is CASSTPGGGAINEQFF.

This chain uses TRBV28 with TRBJ2-7; TRBD2 is a possible D gene (7 bases). The V gene lost 2 bases and the J gene lost 2 bases, with 10 bases spanning the gap. The CDR3 covers 14 residues. Germline V gene data show CDR1 as MDHEN and CDR2 as SYDVKM. In nucleotides, the CDR3 is TGTGCCAGCAGTTTAAGGGGGGGCCCCTACGAGCAGTACGTC. Translating it yields CASSLRGGPYEQYV.

A few counts support this clonotype. This sequence joins TRBV4-3 and TRBJ2-1; the match to TRBD1 covers 7 bases. CDR1 LGHNA and CDR2 YSLEER come from the germline V gene. The CDR3 has 13 amino acids. The J segment lost 9 bases and the V segment lost 6 bases, leaving 8 bases of the junction unmatched. DNA of the CDR3: TGCGCCAGCAGATCGGACAGGCTCAGTGAGCAGTTCTTC. It translates to CASRSDRLSEQFF.

This clonotype was found many times. The chain links TRBV2 to TRBJ1-6, with D hard to call. V lost 11 bases to trimming and J lost 5 bases, with 10 bases between them. Per germline, CDR1 SNHLY and CDR2 FYNNEI. The CDR3 is 12 residues long. The CDR3 region has the DNA TGTGCCGGTCAGACGGATAATTCACCCCTCCACTTT. It translates to CAGQTDNSPLHF.

This clonotype was observed a handful of times. The chain combines TRBV7-2 with TRBJ1-6; the match to TRBD1 covers 9 bases. The germline V gene has CDR1 SGHTA and CDR2 FQGNSA. The CDR3 has 18 amino acids. After removal of 4 bases from V and 6 bases from J, the junction contained 13 bases not matched to a gene. Here the CDR3 DNA reads TGTGCCAGCAGCTCCAGGGGGGGATGGGACAGGGTTAATTCACCCCTCCACTTT. It translates to CASSSRGGWDRVNSPLHF.

This chain links TRBV24-1 with TRBJ2-1, with D unclear. The CDR3 runs to 13 residues. Germline-derived CDR1 and CDR2 are KGHDR and SFDVKD. V dropped 9 bases and J dropped 6 bases, with 14 bases sitting between them. DNA for the CDR3: TGTGCCACCCGGGCCTCCGGCGGCAATGAGCAGTTCTTC. Translating gives CATRASGGNEQFF.

There are many counts of this clonotype. The chain carries TRBV4-1 and TRBJ2-7; D may match TRBD1 or TRBD2 (5 bases each). The CDR3 runs to 15 residues. The germline V gene encodes CDR1 MGHRA and CDR2 YSYEKL. Trimming removed 0 bases at V and 1 base at J, with 10 bases between. This chain's CDR3 is CASSQDPGASYEQYF. CDR3 coding DNA: TGCGCCAGCAGCCAAGATCCCGGGGCATCCTACGAGCAGTACTTC.